Listed here are 22 T cell receptor beta chains from one sample, sequenced in a study of CD8 T cells in ankylosing spondylitis. General observations from the study: Seemingly characteristic of ankylosing spondylitis blood was a TCR beta motif consisting of roughly 8 highly homologous variants.

MiXCR, applied by TCRdb to the 5' RACE reads, yields one record per CDR3 protein. The data show approximately 540,000 distinct CDR3 sequences, approximately 12% seen once. These TCRs are of unknown antigen specificity. Sequenced sample: blood, either unsorted or a sorted T cell fraction (not recorded which). Receptor source: a male donor with ankylosing spondylitis.

The chain carries TRBV7-2 and TRBJ2-2; TRBD2 matches at 11 bases. CDR3 length: 16 amino acids. The germline CDR1 and CDR2 sequences are SGHTA and FQGNSA. V dropped 2 bases and J dropped 3; count of bases not matched to a gene: 2. The CDR3 sequence is CASSLLAGGDTGELFF. Here the CDR3 DNA reads TGTGCCAGCAGCTTACTAGCGGGAGGCGACACCGGGGAGCTGTTTTTT.

This chain joins TRBV6-2 or TRBV6-3 and TRBJ2-1, with 8 bases fitting TRBD1. V shed 6 bases, J shed 6 bases, and the junction held 4 bases outside the gene matches. The CDR3 has 13 amino acids. Germline loops: CDR1 MNHEY, CDR2 SVGEGT. CDR3: CASSLTGANEQFF. CDR3 DNA sequence: TGTGCCAGCAGCCTGACAGGGGCCAATGAGCAGTTCTTC.

J is TRBJ2-7 and V is TRBV11-3; D is possibly TRBD1 (5 bases). In germline, CDR1 is SGHNT, CDR2 YENEEA. This CDR3 comprises 13 residues. V lost 2 bases, J lost 5 bases, and 10 bases lay in between. CDR3 coding DNA: TGTGCCAGCAGCTTAACAGGTTCCAACGAGCAGTACTTC. Translated, it gives CASSLTGSNEQYF.

This clonotype was seen a few times. The V call is TRBV5-1, the J call TRBJ2-1, with 13 positions matching TRBD2. Germline trimming cut 4 bases from V and 9 bases from J; bases unmatched to any gene: 10. This CDR3 comprises 16 residues. Germline lookup yields CDR1 SGHRS and CDR2 YFSETQ. CDR3 DNA sequence: TGCGCCAGCAGCGTACTAGCGGGAGGGGCCGGGAGTGAGCAGTTCTTC. Protein product: CASSVLAGGAGSEQFF.

The V gene is TRBV7-2, the J gene TRBJ2-7, with D tentatively TRBD2 (5 bases). V lost 0 bases and J lost 4, with 13 bases in between. Germline CDR1 reads SGHTA; CDR2 reads FQGNSA. The CDR3 is 15 residues long. Written as DNA, the CDR3 is TGTGCCAGCAGCTTAGCGTCCAGCGGATATTACGAGCAGTACGTC. Translation: CASSLASSGYYEQYV.

This clonotype appeared a few times. The DNA for the CDR3 is TGTGCCAGCTCTTCCCAGGAAGCTAACTATGGCTACACCTTC. Protein product: CASSSQEANYGYTF. J is TRBJ1-2 and V is TRBV18; D gene uncertain. CDR1 is KGHSH and CDR2 is LQKENI in the germline V gene. With 6 bases removed from V and 0 bases from J, the gap between germline ends came to 11 bases. The CDR3 loop spans 14 amino acids. Based on the CDR3 plus reference TRBV18 and TRBJ1-2, the full variable domain is NAGVMQNPRHLVRRRGQEARLRCSPMKGHSHVYWYRQLPEEGLKFMVYLQKENIIDESGMPKERFSAEFPKEGPSILRIQQVVRGDSAAYFCASSSQEANYGYTFGSGTRLTVV.

This clonotype has more than one count but fewer than ten. This chain uses TRBV10-3 with TRBJ1-2; TRBD1 agrees at 11 bases. V lost 8 bases and J lost 6; bases outside the gene matches: 17. The CDR3 is made up of 17 amino acids. Germline V gives CDR1 ENHRY, CDR2 SYGVKD. In nucleotides, the CDR3 is TGTGCCATCGGGGCAAGGACAGGGGGCAAAATGCAAGATGGCTACACCTTC. Encoded protein: CAIGARTGGKMQDGYTF.

This clonotype was picked up a small number of times. The chain is built from TRBV20-1 and TRBJ2-7; 8 positions match TRBD2. Germline V gene lookup returns CDR1 DFQATT and CDR2 SNEGSKA (reference sequence). The CDR3 runs to 14 residues. The ends lost 0 bases at V and 4 bases at J; junction bases unmatched: 5. CDR3 sequence: CSAREAGETYEQYF. The CDR3 DNA sequence: TGCAGTGCTAGAGAAGCGGGGGAGACTTACGAGCAGTACTTC.

The chain links TRBV29-1 to TRBJ2-7; 7 bases agree with TRBD1. The CDR3 length is 12 residues. Trimming at V came to 6 bases and at J to 5 bases, leaving 7 bases not matched to a gene. The germline V gene has CDR1 SQVTM and CDR2 ANQGSEA. The CDR3 nucleotides read TGCAGCGTGGGGACGACAGGGAACGAGCAGTACTTC. Its translation: CSVGTTGNEQYF.

This clonotype was counted only a few times. The V and J genes are TRBV20-1 and TRBJ1-4, with 8 bases matching TRBD1. The V segment lost 4 bases and the J segment 1 base; nucleotides outside the gene matches: 5. Germline V lookup: CDR1 DFQATT, CDR2 SNEGSKA (reference sequence). This CDR3 is 15 amino acids long. The DNA of the CDR3 is TGCAGTGCTACCGATGGACAGGGAACTAATGAAAAACTGTTTTTT. It is translated as CSATDGQGTNEKLFF.

This clonotype was detected ten times or more. The CDR3 is CSAAQGSYEQYF. The DNA for the CDR3 is TGCAGCGCTGCTCAGGGATCCTACGAGCAGTACTTC. The chain joins TRBV29-1 to TRBJ2-7; possibly TRBD1 for D (5 bases). Trimming removed 7 bases at V and 1 base at J, with 11 bases between. This CDR3 is 12 amino acids long. Looked up from germline, CDR1 is SQVTM and CDR2 is ANQGSEA.

The chain couples TRBV7-8 to TRBJ1-6; 10 bases are a match to TRBD1. The CDR3 has 15 amino acids. J was trimmed by 9 bases and V by 5 bases; bases with no gene match: 7. Germline-derived CDR1 and CDR2 are SGHVS and FQNEAQ. The CDR3 nucleotides are TGTGCCAGCAGCCAACCGGGACAGGGGTCTTCACCCCTCCACTTT. Its translation: CASSQPGQGSSPLHF.

This clonotype was recorded a few times. The rearrangement joins TRBV14 to TRBJ2-1, with 13 bases identical to TRBD2. V shed 4 bases and J 6 bases; nucleotides not matched to a gene: 9. From germline, CDR1 is SGHDN and CDR2 FVKESK. CDR3 length: 17 residues. CDR3 DNA sequence: TGTGCCAGCAGCCCGATCGGACTAGCGGGAGAGGGCAATGAGCAGTTCTTC. Protein product: CASSPIGLAGEGNEQFF.

The chain is built from TRBV18 and TRBJ1-4; D possibly corresponds to TRBD1 (5 bases). CDR1 KGHSH and CDR2 LQKENI come from the germline V gene. V was trimmed by 3 bases and J by 6 bases, leaving 11 bases between them. The CDR3 has 14 residues. CDR3 in amino acids: CASSPGALDEKLFF. The DNA of the CDR3 is TGTGCCAGCTCACCCGGGGCCTTGGATGAAAAACTGTTTTTT.

This clonotype appeared many times. V gene TRBV27 combines with J gene TRBJ2-5; unclear D gene. Per the germline V gene, CDR1 is MNHEY and CDR2 is SMNVEV (reference sequence). V lost 2 bases and J lost 2, with 9 bases in between. The CDR3 length is 14 residues. CDR3 bases: TGTGCCAGCAGTTTAATGACCGCGCAAGAGACCCAGTACTTC. It yields the protein CASSLMTAQETQYF.

This rearrangement joins TRBV15 to TRBJ2-5; 8 bases agree with TRBD1. The CDR3 runs to 16 residues. With 2 bases clipped from V and 4 bases from J, the junction kept 9 bases outside the gene matches. In germline, CDR1 is LNHNV, CDR2 YYDKDF (reference sequence). CDR3 loop: CATSRSDRGMGETQYF. The CDR3 DNA follows: TGTGCCACCAGCAGATCTGACAGGGGAATGGGAGAGACCCAGTACTTC.

A few counts support this clonotype. The V and J genes are TRBV4-1 and TRBJ1-4; 8 bases are a match to TRBD1. The CDR3 has 16 residues. J lost 5 bases, V lost 0 bases, and 5 bases had no gene match. Germline V gives CDR1 MGHRA, CDR2 YSYEKL. The CDR3 DNA sequence: TGCGCCAGCAGCCAAGAGGGACAGGAACCAAATGAAAAACTGTTTTTT. It yields the protein CASSQEGQEPNEKLFF.

CDR3: CASSQVGRQSSYNEQFF. CDR3 nucleotide sequence: TGTGCCAGCAGCCAAGTTGGCCGACAGAGCTCCTACAATGAGCAGTTCTTC. The chain has TRBV14 and TRBJ2-1; D is possibly TRBD1 (5 bases). Germline lookup yields CDR1 SGHDN and CDR2 FVKESK. Trimming left V 1 base short and J 0 bases short, with 13 bases between. The CDR3 consists of 17 residues.

This clonotype appeared a few times. V is TRBV15 and J is TRBJ2-7; D is undetermined. Germline CDR1 is LNHNV and CDR2 is YYDKDF (reference sequence). CDR3 length: 13 residues. V lost 5 bases and J 7 bases, leaving 15 bases between the germline ends. The DNA for the CDR3 is TGTGCCACCAGCCCTCGAACTGTGGGGGAGCAGTACTTC. It translates to CATSPRTVGEQYF. Full variable domain (outside the CDR3, taken from reference TRBV15 and TRBJ2-7): DAMVIQNPRYQVTQFGKPVTLSCSQTLNHNVMYWYQQKSSQAPKLLFHYYDKDFNNEADTPDNFQSRRPNTSFCFLDIRSPGLGDTAMYLCATSPRTVGEQYFGPGTRLTVT.

A few counts support this clonotype. The gene calls are TRBV20-1 and TRBJ1-5; TRBD1 agrees at 11 bases. Germline CDR1 and CDR2: DFQATT and SNEGSKA (reference sequence). The length of the CDR3 is 16 residues. Germline trimming cut 3 bases from V and 3 bases from J; bases unmatched to any gene: 7. CDR3 protein: CSARGQGEISNQPQHF. CDR3 bases: TGCAGTGCTAGGGGACAGGGGGAAATTTCCAATCAGCCCCAGCATTTT.

The chain couples TRBV4-2 to TRBJ2-7, with 7 bases matching TRBD2. The V and J ends lost 0 bases and 3 bases, in that order; junction bases with no gene match: 8. There are 16 residues in the CDR3. CDR1 LGHNA and CDR2 YNFKEQ come from the germline V gene. Here the CDR3 DNA reads TGTGCCAGCAGCCAAGACACCGGGAGGTCTAGCTACGAGCAGTACTTC. Residues: CASSQDTGRSSYEQYF.

The CDR3 protein is CSAYEVAGANEQFF. CDR3 nucleotide sequence: TGCAGTGCCTACGAGGTAGCGGGAGCAAATGAGCAGTTCTTC. The chain combines TRBV20-1 with TRBJ2-1, with 9 nucleotides matching TRBD2. CDR3 size: 14 residues. In germline, CDR1 is DFQATT, CDR2 SNEGSKA (reference sequence). After removal of 6 bases from V and 7 bases from J, the junction contained 10 bases not matched to a gene.